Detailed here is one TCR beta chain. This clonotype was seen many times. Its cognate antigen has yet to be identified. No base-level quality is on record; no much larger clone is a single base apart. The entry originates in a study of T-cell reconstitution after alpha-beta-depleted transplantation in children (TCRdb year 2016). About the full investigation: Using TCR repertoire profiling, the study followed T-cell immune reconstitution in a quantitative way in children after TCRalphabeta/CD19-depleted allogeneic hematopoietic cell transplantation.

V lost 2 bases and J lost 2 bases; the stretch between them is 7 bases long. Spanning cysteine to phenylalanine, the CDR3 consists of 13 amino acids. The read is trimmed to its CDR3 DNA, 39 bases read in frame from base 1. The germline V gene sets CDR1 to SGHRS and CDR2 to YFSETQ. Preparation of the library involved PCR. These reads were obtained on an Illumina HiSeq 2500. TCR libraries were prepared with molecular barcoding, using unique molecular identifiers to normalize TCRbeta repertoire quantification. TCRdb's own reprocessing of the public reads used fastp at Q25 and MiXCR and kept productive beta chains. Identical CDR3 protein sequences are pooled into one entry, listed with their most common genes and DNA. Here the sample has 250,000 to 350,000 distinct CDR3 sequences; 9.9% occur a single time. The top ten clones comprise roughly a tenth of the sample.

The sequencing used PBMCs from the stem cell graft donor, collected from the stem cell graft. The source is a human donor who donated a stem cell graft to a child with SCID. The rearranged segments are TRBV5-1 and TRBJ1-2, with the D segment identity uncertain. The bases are TGCGCCAGCAGCTTACACGAAAACTATGGCTACACCTTC. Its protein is CASSLHENYGYTF.